One sample yielded the 29 T cell receptor beta chains listed below, sequenced in a study of metastatic and nonmetastatic thyroid tumors. Prior to thyroid surgery, none of the patients had received any treatment. Using MiXCR, TCRdb reanalyzed the PCR reads. The sample gives 20,000 to 30,000 clones, 13% of which show up once; around 5% is in the top ten. What was sequenced was blood. The receptor source for this set is a female donor with papillary thyroid cancer or a benign thyroid nodule (not recorded which). Some clones in this sample may be carry-over from other donors' samples.

This clone was recorded at least ten times. V usage is TRBV9 and J usage is TRBJ2-7; D is undetermined. There are 15 residues in the CDR3. Germline-derived CDR1 and CDR2 are SGDLS and YYNGEE. V dropped 0 bases and J dropped 3 bases, with 13 bases sitting between them. CDR3 sequence: CASSVGASRNYEQYF. Here the CDR3 DNA reads TGTGCCAGCAGCGTAGGCGCCTCTCGCAACTACGAGCAGTACTTC.

There are many counts of this clone. V usage is TRBV2 and J usage is TRBJ2-5; no definite D call. V was clipped by 7 bases and J by 1 base, with 10 bases between them. The CDR3 extends over 13 amino acids. Germline V lookup: CDR1 SNHLY, CDR2 FYNNEI. The CDR3 sequence is CASTVQLQETQYF. In DNA, the CDR3 is TGTGCCAGCACCGTACAGCTCCAAGAGACCCAGTACTTC.

This clone came up a few times. A read error is possible here, since a much larger clone lies one base away. The genes are TRBV7-9 and TRBJ1-2; D may be TRBD1 (6 bases). This CDR3 comprises 13 residues. CDR1 and CDR2 from the germline V gene are SEHNR and FQNEAQ (reference sequence). The germline V and J ends were trimmed by 7 bases and 7 bases, with 16 bases remaining between them. In DNA, the CDR3 is TGTGCCAGCATCTTCGAACAGGGAGGTGGCTACACCTTC. It is translated as CASIFEQGGGYTF.

Details on this clone: It may be a read error: a sequence one base away is much more abundant. Other DNA sequences in the sample encode the same CDR3. This chain connects TRBV7-2 to TRBJ2-3; tentatively, D is TRBD2 (6 bases). The CDR3 sequence is 14 residues long. V was shortened by 5 bases and J by 9 bases, with 18 bases between the two germline ends. CDR1 is SGHTA and CDR2 is FQGNSA in the germline V gene. The CDR3 sequence is CASSQGLVGDTQYF. The DNA of the CDR3 is TGTGCCAGCAGCCAGGGACTGGTCGGAGACACGCAGTATTTT.

This clone was counted at least ten times. The J gene is TRBJ2-7, the V gene TRBV3-1; D might be TRBD2 (5 bases). Trimming took off 3 bases at V and 3 bases at J, with 15 bases between the two ends. This CDR3 comprises 15 residues. Germline V gives CDR1 LGHDT, CDR2 YNNKEL (reference sequence). CDR3 region: CASSHTTTANYEQYF. The CDR3 nucleotides are TGTGCCAGCAGCCACACGACTACGGCAAACTACGAGCAGTACTTC.

This clone was counted ten times or more. The gene calls are TRBV28 and TRBJ2-3; D gene uncertain. The length of the CDR3 is 12 residues. Germline CDR1 reads MDHEN; CDR2 reads SYDVKM. The V gene lost 4 bases and the J gene lost 6 bases, with 8 bases spanning the gap. The chain's CDR3 is CASSWVRDTQYF. CDR3 sequence (DNA): TGTGCCAGCAGTTGGGTGAGGGATACGCAGTATTTT.

This clone was found many times. The genes are TRBV18 and TRBJ1-1; TRBD1 matches 7 bases. This CDR3 is 17 amino acids long. Trimming cost V 6 bases and J 4 bases; bases outside gene matches: 17. Germline CDR1 KGHSH, CDR2 LQKENI. The CDR3 region is CASSPTGTVGRSTEAFF. The CDR3 coding sequence is TGTGCCAGCTCGCCTACTGGGACAGTCGGCCGGAGCACTGAAGCTTTCTTT.

This clone was counted at least ten times. This chain uses TRBV3-1 with TRBJ2-5; unclear D gene. Germline V gives CDR1 LGHDT, CDR2 YNNKEL (reference sequence). The CDR3 extends over 12 amino acids. V was clipped by 1 base and J by 9 bases, with 9 bases between them. The CDR3 bases are TGTGCCAGCAGCCAAGGGCGGACGGCCCAGTACTTC. Its translation: CASSQGRTAQYF.

There are many counts of this clone. The V gene is TRBV30, the J gene TRBJ1-5, with D perhaps matching TRBD1 (6 bases). CDR3 length: 17 amino acids. Germline CDR1 is GTSNPN and CDR2 is SVGIG (reference sequence). Between the trimmed V and J ends, which lost 1 base and 0 bases, there was a span of 16 bases. For the CDR3, the DNA is TGTGCCTGGAGTGACCGGACAGCTATTTATAGCAATCAGCCCCAGCATTTT. It yields the protein CAWSDRTAIYSNQPQHF. The variable domain in full, completed from reference TRBV30 and TRBJ1-5, reads SQTIHQWPATLVQPVGSPLSLECTVEGTSNPNLYWYRQAAGRGLQLLFYSVGIGQISSEVPQNLSASRPQDRQFILSSKKLLLSDSGFYLCAWSDRTAIYSNQPQHFGDGTRLSIL.

By frequency in the sample, this clone is medium-sized. The chain couples TRBV20-1 to TRBJ2-1; 9 bases line up with TRBD1. J gave up 10 bases and V 4 bases, and 17 bases lay outside the gene matches. Germline CDR1 is DFQATT and CDR2 is SNEGSKA (reference sequence). CDR3 length equals 16 residues. The DNA for the CDR3 is TGCAGTGCTACAGCTCCGGGACAGGGATTTGGTGAGGAGCAGTTCTTC. Protein sequence: CSATAPGQGFGEEQFF.

This clone was seen ten or more times. The chain carries TRBV29-1 and TRBJ1-3, with D perhaps matching TRBD1 (5 bases). The germline V gene encodes CDR1 SQVTM and CDR2 ANQGSEA. V shed 4 bases and J shed 4 bases, with 20 bases lying between them. The CDR3 loop spans 16 amino acids. The CDR3 here is CSVGGTGGTLGNTIYF. CDR3 in DNA: TGCAGCGTTGGAGGTACGGGAGGGACCCTAGGAAACACCATATATTTT.

This clone was observed at least ten times. The chain couples TRBV6-1 to TRBJ2-1; TRBD1 matches at 12 bases. The CDR3 is made up of 15 amino acids. From germline, CDR1 is MNHNS and CDR2 SASEGT. The V and J ends lost 2 bases and 8 bases, in that order; junction bases with no gene match: 4. CDR3 protein: CASSERGTGGYEQFF. In DNA, the CDR3 is TGTGCCAGCAGTGAACGGGGGACAGGGGGCTATGAGCAGTTCTTC.

Many counts were recorded for this clone. The J gene is TRBJ1-2, the V gene TRBV12-5; 9 positions agree with TRBD1. V shed 5 bases and J 6 bases; nucleotides not matched to a gene: 19. There are 18 residues in the CDR3. Per the germline V gene, CDR1 is LGHNT and CDR2 is FRNRAP. The CDR3 loop is CASGTTTPGTGRWHGYTF. CDR3 in DNA: TGTGCTAGTGGTACCACCACTCCCGGGACAGGGCGGTGGCATGGCTACACCTTC.

This clone was seen repeatedly, ten times or more. The V call is TRBV4-1, the J call TRBJ1-3; the D is unclear. CDR1 MGHRA and CDR2 YSYEKL come from the germline V gene. Trimming pared 5 bases from V and 0 bases from J, leaving 8 bases between. The CDR3 spans 14 residues. The CDR3 sequence: CASSDRGSGNTIYF. The CDR3 region has the DNA TGCGCCAGCAGCGATCGGGGCTCTGGAAACACCATATATTTT.

This clone showed up many times. The chain carries TRBV5-5 and TRBJ1-4, with a weak D call TRBD1 (6 bases). This CDR3 is built from 18 residues. V lost 1 base and J lost 0, with 16 bases in between. Looked up from germline, CDR1 is SGHKS and CDR2 is YYEKEE (reference sequence). The CDR3 spells CASSLTGRGIATNEKLFF. As DNA, the CDR3 is TGTGCCAGCAGCTTGACAGGGCGGGGGATTGCAACTAATGAAAAACTGTTTTTT.

This clone is labeled medium-sized. The V call is TRBV20-1, the J call TRBJ2-7, with D maybe TRBD2 (7 bases). CDR1 and CDR2 from the germline V gene are DFQATT and SNEGSKA (reference sequence). The CDR3 sequence is 16 residues long. Trimming removed 0 bases from V and 3 bases from J, with 18 bases in between. Written as DNA, the CDR3 is TGCAGTGCTAGAGATCCGTCGGGGGGCAGCCTCTACGAGCAGTACTTC. This codes for CSARDPSGGSLYEQYF.

This clone was recorded at least ten times. The chain carries TRBV30 and TRBJ2-7, with 14 bases lining up with TRBD2. Germline V CDR1 and CDR2: GTSNPN, SVGIG (reference sequence). J gave up 4 bases and V 2 bases, and 10 bases lay outside the gene matches. This CDR3 is 17 amino acids long. DNA for the CDR3: TGTGCCTGGAGTTCTACTCTATGGACTAGCGGGAGGTACGAGCAGTACTTC. It codes for CAWSSTLWTSGRYEQYF.

V is TRBV11-2 and J is TRBJ2-1, with D perhaps matching TRBD2 (6 bases). V dropped 6 bases and J dropped 10 bases, with 13 bases sitting between them. The CDR3 consists of 12 residues. Germline lookup yields CDR1 SGHAT and CDR2 FQNNGV. The CDR3 DNA follows: TGTGCCAGCAGGTCGGGACTCTCCGAGCAGTTCTTC. Translation: CASRSGLSEQFF. The full variable domain, completed using reference TRBV11-2 and TRBJ2-1, is EAGVAQSPRYKIIEKRQSVAFWCNPISGHATLYWYQQILGQGPKLLIQFQNNGVVDDSQLPKDRFSAERLKGVDSTLKIQPAKLEDSAVYLCASRSGLSEQFFGPGTRLTVL.

This clone occurred many times. V and J are TRBV6-4 and TRBJ2-1; TRBD2 is a possible D gene (6 bases). The V and J ends lost 6 bases and 6 bases respectively, with 21 bases between them. Germline V gene lookup returns CDR1 MRHNA and CDR2 SNTAGT. The length of the CDR3 is 16 residues. CDR3 in DNA: TGTGCCAGCAGCGGGACTGCGAGTCGGGACCTCAATGAGCAGTTCTTC. This sequence encodes CASSGTASRDLNEQFF.

This clone was picked up a small number of times. This could be a read error, since a much larger clone is one nucleotide away. The chain is built from TRBV5-4 and TRBJ2-3; no firm D call. CDR1 SGHNT and CDR2 YYREEE come from the germline V gene (reference sequence). The CDR3 is made up of 12 amino acids. V was cut by 3 bases and J by 7 bases, with 9 bases left in between. The CDR3 DNA reads as TGTGCCAGCAGCTCGAGTACATATACGCAGTATTTT. Its translation: CASSSSTYTQYF.

This clone showed up many times. The genes are TRBV11-1 and TRBJ2-3, with TRBD2 matching 9 bases. Germline CDR1 and CDR2: SGHAT and FQDESV (reference sequence). The CDR3 is 16 residues long. V gave up 0 bases and J gave up 1 base; unmatched junction bases: 2. CDR3 loop: CASSLAVAGGTDTQYF. CDR3 sequence (DNA): TGTGCCAGCAGCTTAGCGGTAGCGGGAGGCACAGATACGCAGTATTTT.

This clone was seen ten or more times. This chain joins TRBV19 and TRBJ2-4; TRBD2 matches at 10 bases. Germline assignment: CDR1 LNHDA and CDR2 SQIVND (reference sequence). The CDR3 length is 20 residues. Germline trimming cut 5 bases from V and 1 base from J; bases unmatched to any gene: 17. The CDR3 protein is CASSGTGLAMGLRAKNIQYF. DNA for the CDR3: TGTGCCAGTAGTGGGACGGGACTAGCGATGGGTTTACGTGCCAAAAACATTCAGTACTTC. The full variable domain, its missing parts supplied by reference TRBV19 and TRBJ2-4, is DGGITQSPKYLFRKEGQNVTLSCEQNLNHDAMYWYRQDPGQGLRLIYYSQIVNDFQKGDIAEGYSVSREKKESFPLTVTSAQKNPTAFYLCASSGTGLAMGLRAKNIQYFGAGTRLSVL.

This clone showed up many times. The gene calls are TRBV6-5 and TRBJ2-1, with TRBD1 identical over 9 bases. Germline CDR1 MNHEY, CDR2 SVGAGI. The trim removed 2 bases at V and 7 bases at J, leaving 6 bases unmatched. This CDR3 contains 15 residues. In nucleotides, the CDR3 is TGTGCCAGCAGTTACCACAGGGGGCGCAGAAATGAGCAGTTCTTC. It encodes CASSYHRGRRNEQFF.

The sample holds many counts of this clone. The genes are TRBV10-3 and TRBJ1-3, with D unresolved. The CDR3 length is 13 residues. V lost 11 bases to trimming and J lost 2 bases, with 13 bases between them. Germline V CDR1 and CDR2: ENHRY, SYGVKD. DNA for the CDR3: TGTGCCGCGAACCAGGTGGCTGGAAACACCATATATTTT. This codes for CAANQVAGNTIYF.

In this sample, this clone turned up many times. In DNA, the CDR3 is TGTGCCAGCAGCTTTACCCGGGATACTGAAGCTTTCTTT. It translates to CASSFTRDTEAFF. The V call is TRBV11-2, the J call TRBJ1-1; D unclear. This CDR3 is 13 amino acids long. The germline V gene has CDR1 SGHAT and CDR2 FQNNGV. The germline V and J ends were trimmed by 3 bases and 5 bases, with 10 bases remaining between them.

This clone was picked up many times. The rearrangement joins TRBV12-3 or TRBV12-4 to TRBJ1-2; TRBD1 matches 9 bases. The CDR3 spans 17 residues. The junction had 11 bases not matched to a gene; V was cut back by 5 bases and J by 1 base. The CDR3 sequence is CASSTVPGQGFNYGYTF. CDR3 in DNA: TGTGCCAGCAGTACGGTCCCGGGACAGGGTTTTAACTATGGCTACACCTTC.

This clone was seen repeatedly, ten times or more. This may stem from a read error, because a much larger clone lies one nucleotide away. This CDR3 is also generated by other DNA sequences in the sample. This chain uses TRBV7-2 with TRBJ1-2, with a possible D match to TRBD1 (5 bases). Germline CDR1 reads SGHTA; CDR2 reads FQGNSA. This CDR3 is built from 13 residues. Here the CDR3 reads CASSDGTNYGYTF. Here the CDR3 DNA reads TGTGCCAGCAGCGACGGGACTAACTACGGCTACACCTTC.

This clone occurred many times. The V and J genes are TRBV6-1 and TRBJ1-1; D unresolved. Germline CDR1 MNHNS, CDR2 SASEGT. CDR3 size: 13 residues. Trimming stripped 4 bases from V and 4 bases from J, with 10 bases between. CDR3 DNA: TGTGCCAGCAGTGCTCAGGAGGGCACTGAAGCTTTCTTT. The encoded protein is CASSAQEGTEAFF.

This clone was seen many times. This chain links TRBV5-6 with TRBJ2-5; D assignment may be TRBD1 or TRBD2 (5 bases each). V lost 2 bases to trimming and J lost 5 bases, with 13 bases between them. CDR1 and CDR2 from the germline V gene are SGHDT and YYEEEE. CDR3 length: 14 residues. DNA for the CDR3: TGTGCCAGCAGCTTCTGGGACCAGTTCGAGACCCAGTACTTC. Protein sequence: CASSFWDQFETQYF.